These 7 T cell receptor beta chains were sequenced from one sample in a study of response to subunit inactivated influenza vaccine. TCRdb analysed the RT-PCR reads with MiXCR anew, one entry per CDR3 protein. The sample has around 580,000 distinct CDR3 sequences; approximately 15% are singletons. The sequencing here drew on PBMCs from blood, taken 11 to 12 days after vaccination. The receptors were sampled from a man aged 45-65 years who received an inactivated influenza vaccine.

The chain is built from TRBV29-1 and TRBJ1-2, with D tentatively TRBD1 (5 bases). The V end was cut by 6 bases, the J end by 6 bases, with 17 bases between. CDR1 is SQVTM and CDR2 is ANQGSEA in the germline V gene. The CDR3 runs 13 residues. CDR3 in amino acids: CSVVQWQGNGYTF. The CDR3 nucleotides read TGCAGCGTGGTGCAATGGCAGGGAAATGGCTACACCTTC.

This clonotype occurred a few times. The chain has TRBV7-9 and TRBJ1-2; D might be TRBD1 (5 bases). This CDR3 is 16 amino acids long. Germline V gene lookup returns CDR1 SEHNR and CDR2 FQNEAQ (reference sequence). V was clipped by 2 bases and J by 7 bases, with 20 bases between them. As DNA, the CDR3 is TGTGCCAGCAGCTTATTGAGGGACTCTCAGGGCGGTGGCTACACCTTC. Translated: CASSLLRDSQGGGYTF.

The CDR3 coding sequence is TGCAGTGCTAGAAGTTTCAGGGACGGAAACACCATATATTTT. It specifies CSARSFRDGNTIYF. This rearrangement joins TRBV20-1 to TRBJ1-3, with TRBD1 as a possible D gene (5 bases). CDR3 size: 14 residues. The germline CDR1 and CDR2 sequences are DFQATT and SNEGSKA (reference sequence). V was clipped by 2 bases and J by 4 bases, with 12 bases between them.

This clonotype occurred many times. The chain recombines TRBV7-2 with TRBJ2-3, with D unresolved. The germline V and J ends were trimmed by 1 base and 8 bases, with 10 bases remaining between them. This CDR3 is built from 13 residues. Germline assignment: CDR1 SGHTA and CDR2 FQGNSA. The DNA of the CDR3 is TGTGCCAGCAGCTTAGAAGGGTTCGGTACGCAGTATTTT. Protein: CASSLEGFGTQYF.

Worth noting for this clonotype: This likely comes from a read error, as the CDR3 has no conserved phenylalanine or tryptophan at its end. The rearrangement links TRBV20-1 to TRBJ2-1; 7 bases agree with TRBD2. Germline values: CDR1 DFQATT, CDR2 SNEGSKA (reference sequence). This CDR3 is built from 12 residues. V shed 8 bases and J 6 bases; nucleotides not matched to a gene: 7. DNA for the CDR3: TGCAGTTCCTGGGGGGGAGGCAATGAGCAGTTCCTC. Its protein product is CSSWGGGNEQFL.

This clonotype has only a few counts. The genes are TRBV6-5 and TRBJ2-7; the D gene is possibly TRBD1 (5 bases). Per the germline V gene, CDR1 is MNHEY and CDR2 is SVGAGI. CDR3 length equals 13 residues. V lost 4 bases and J 2 bases, leaving 9 bases between the germline ends. CDR3 nucleotides: TGTGCCAGCAGTTCCAGGGTTCCCTACGAGCAGTACTTC. Residues: CASSSRVPYEQYF.

CDR3 coding DNA: TGTGCCAGCAGCACTGCAGTGTTGCGGGAGCAGTTCTTC. This sequence encodes CASSTAVLREQFF. This sequence joins TRBV5-5 and TRBJ2-1; the D is unclear. V gave up 4 bases and J gave up 10 bases, with 15 bases separating them. The CDR3 spans 13 residues. CDR1 SGHKS and CDR2 YYEKEE come from the germline V gene (reference sequence).